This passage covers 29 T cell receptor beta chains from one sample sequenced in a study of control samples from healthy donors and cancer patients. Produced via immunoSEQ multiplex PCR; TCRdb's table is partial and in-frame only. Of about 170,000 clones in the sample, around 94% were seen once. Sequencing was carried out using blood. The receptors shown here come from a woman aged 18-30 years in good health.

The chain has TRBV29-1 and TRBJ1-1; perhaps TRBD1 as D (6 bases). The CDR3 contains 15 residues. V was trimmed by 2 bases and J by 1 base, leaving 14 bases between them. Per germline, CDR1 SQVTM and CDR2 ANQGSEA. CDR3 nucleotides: TGCAGCGTTGAACCTCAAACAGGGACGAACACTGAAGCTTTCTTT. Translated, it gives CSVEPQTGTNTEAFF.

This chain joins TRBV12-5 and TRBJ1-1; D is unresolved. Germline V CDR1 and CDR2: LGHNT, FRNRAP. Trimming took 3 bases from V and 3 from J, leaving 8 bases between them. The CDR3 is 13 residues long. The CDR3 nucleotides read TGTGCTAGTGGTTTTGACACAGACACTGAAGCTTTCTTT. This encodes CASGFDTDTEAFF.

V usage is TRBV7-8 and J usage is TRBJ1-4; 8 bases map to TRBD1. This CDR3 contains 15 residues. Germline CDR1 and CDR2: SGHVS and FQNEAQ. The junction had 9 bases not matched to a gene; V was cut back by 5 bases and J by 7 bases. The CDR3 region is CASSPSDRASEKLFF. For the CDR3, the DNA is TGTGCCAGCAGCCCGTCGGACAGGGCAAGTGAAAAACTGTTTTTT. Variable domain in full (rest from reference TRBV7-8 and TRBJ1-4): GAGVSQSPRYKVAKRGQDVALRCDPISGHVSLFWYQQALGQGPEFLTYFQNEAQLDKSGLPSDRFFAERPEGSVSTLKIQRTQQEDSAVYLCASSPSDRASEKLFFGSGTQLSVL.

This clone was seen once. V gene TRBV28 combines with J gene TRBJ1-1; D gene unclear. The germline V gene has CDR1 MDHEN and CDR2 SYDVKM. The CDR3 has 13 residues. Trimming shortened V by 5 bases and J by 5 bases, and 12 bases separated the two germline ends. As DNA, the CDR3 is TGTGCCAGCAGTATCCCCCCGGGGACTGAAGCTTTCTTT. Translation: CASSIPPGTEAFF.

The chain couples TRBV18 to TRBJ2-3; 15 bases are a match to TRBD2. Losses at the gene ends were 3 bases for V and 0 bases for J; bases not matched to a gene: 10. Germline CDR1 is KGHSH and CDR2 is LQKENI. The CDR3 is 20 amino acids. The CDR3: CASSPLPGLAGGSSTDTQYF. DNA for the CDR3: TGTGCCAGCTCACCCTTACCGGGACTAGCGGGGGGATCTAGCACAGATACGCAGTATTTT.

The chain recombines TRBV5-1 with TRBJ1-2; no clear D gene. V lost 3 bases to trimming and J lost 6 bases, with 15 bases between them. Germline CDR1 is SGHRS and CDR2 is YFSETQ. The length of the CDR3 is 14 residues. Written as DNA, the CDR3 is TGCGCCAGCAGCTCCCAAACGCTGGGTCATGGCTACACCTTC. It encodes CASSSQTLGHGYTF.

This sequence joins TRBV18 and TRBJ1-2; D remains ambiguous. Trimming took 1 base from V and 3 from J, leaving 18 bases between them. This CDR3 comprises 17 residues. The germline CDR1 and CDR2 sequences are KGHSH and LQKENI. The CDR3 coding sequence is TGTGCCAGCTCACCACTAGGTGAGGATTTCGTCGACTATGGCTACACCTTC. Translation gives CASSPLGEDFVDYGYTF. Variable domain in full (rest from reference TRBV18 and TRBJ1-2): NAGVMQNPRHLVRRRGQEARLRCSPMKGHSHVYWYRQLPEEGLKFMVYLQKENIIDESGMPKERFSAEFPKEGPSILRIQQVVRGDSAAYFCASSPLGEDFVDYGYTFGSGTRLTVV.

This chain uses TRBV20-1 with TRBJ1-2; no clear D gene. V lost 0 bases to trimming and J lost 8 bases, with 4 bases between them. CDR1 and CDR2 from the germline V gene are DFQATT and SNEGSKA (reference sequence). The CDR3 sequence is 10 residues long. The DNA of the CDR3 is TGCAGTGCTAGAGAGAACGGCTACACCTTC. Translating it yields CSARENGYTF.

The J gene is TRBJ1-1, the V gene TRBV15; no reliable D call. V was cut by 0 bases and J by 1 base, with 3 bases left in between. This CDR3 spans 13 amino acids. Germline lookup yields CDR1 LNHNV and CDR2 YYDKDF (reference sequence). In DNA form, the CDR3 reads TGTGCCACCAGCAGAGACTGGAACACTGAAGCTTTCTTT. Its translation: CATSRDWNTEAFF.

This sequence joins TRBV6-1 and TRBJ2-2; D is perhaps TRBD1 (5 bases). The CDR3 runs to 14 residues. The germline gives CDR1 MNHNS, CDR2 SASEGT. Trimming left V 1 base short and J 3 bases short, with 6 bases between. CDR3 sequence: CASSEGGDTGELFF. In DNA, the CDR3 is TGTGCCAGCAGTGAAGGGGGCGACACCGGGGAGCTGTTTTTT.

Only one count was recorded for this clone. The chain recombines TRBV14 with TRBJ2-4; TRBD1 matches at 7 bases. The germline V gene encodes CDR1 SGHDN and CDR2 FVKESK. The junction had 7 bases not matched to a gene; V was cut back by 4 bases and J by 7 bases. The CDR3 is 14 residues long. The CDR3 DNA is TGTGCCAGCAGCCTCGCGGCAGGGGGTAACATTCAGTACTTC. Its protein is CASSLAAGGNIQYF. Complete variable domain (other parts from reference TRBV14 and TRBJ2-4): EAGVTQFPSHSVIEKGQTVTLRCDPISGHDNLYWYRRVMGKEIKFLLHFVKESKQDESGMPNNRFLAERTGGTYSTLKVQPAELEDSGVYFCASSLAAGGNIQYFGAGTRLSVL.

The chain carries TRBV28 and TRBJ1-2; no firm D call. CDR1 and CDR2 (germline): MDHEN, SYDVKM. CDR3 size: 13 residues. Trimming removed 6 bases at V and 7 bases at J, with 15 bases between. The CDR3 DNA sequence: TGTGCCAGCAGGGCGTATTCTTACAGTGGCTACACCTTC. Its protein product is CASRAYSYSGYTF.

CDR3 in DNA: TGTGCCAGCAGCCTCGACAGGGAGGGGAGCTATGGCTACACCTTC. Protein product: CASSLDREGSYGYTF. The chain recombines TRBV7-9 with TRBJ1-2; the match to TRBD1 covers 7 bases. The CDR3 extends over 15 amino acids. After removal of 5 bases from V and 4 bases from J, the junction contained 10 bases not matched to a gene. CDR1 SEHNR and CDR2 FQNEAQ come from the germline V gene (reference sequence). The full variable domain, with the rest looked up from reference TRBV7-9 and TRBJ1-2, is DTGVSQNPRHKITKRGQNVTFRCDPISEHNRLYWYRQTLGQGPEFLTYFQNEAQLEKSRLLSDRFSAERPKGSFSTLEIQRTEQGDSAMYLCASSLDREGSYGYTFGSGTRLTVV.

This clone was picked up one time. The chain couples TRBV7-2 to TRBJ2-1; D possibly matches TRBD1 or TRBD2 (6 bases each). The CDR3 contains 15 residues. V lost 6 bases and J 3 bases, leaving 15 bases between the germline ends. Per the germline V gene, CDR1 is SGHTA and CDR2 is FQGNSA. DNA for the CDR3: TGTGCCAGCAGTCATACGGGGGCTAACTACAATGAGCAGTTCTTC. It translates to CASSHTGANYNEQFF. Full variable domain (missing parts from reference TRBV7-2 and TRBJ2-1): GAGVSQSPSNKVTEKGKDVELRCDPISGHTALYWYRQSLGQGLEFLIYFQGNSAPDKSGLPSDRFSAERTGGSVSTLTIQRTQQEDSAVYLCASSHTGANYNEQFFGPGTRLTVL.

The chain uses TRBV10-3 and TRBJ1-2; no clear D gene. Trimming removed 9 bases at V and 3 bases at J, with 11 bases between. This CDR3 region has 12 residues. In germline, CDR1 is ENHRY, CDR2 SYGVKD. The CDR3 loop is CAMGLGDYGYTF. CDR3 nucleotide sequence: TGTGCCATGGGTTTAGGTGACTATGGCTACACCTTC.

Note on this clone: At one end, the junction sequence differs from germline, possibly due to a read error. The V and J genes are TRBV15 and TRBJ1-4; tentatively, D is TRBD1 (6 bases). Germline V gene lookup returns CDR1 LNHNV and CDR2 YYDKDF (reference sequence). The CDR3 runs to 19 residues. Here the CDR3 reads CATRPAPDSPTATNKKLFF. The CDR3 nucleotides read TGTGCCACCAGGCCGGCCCCGGACAGCCCGACGGCGACTAATAAAAAACTGTTTTTT.

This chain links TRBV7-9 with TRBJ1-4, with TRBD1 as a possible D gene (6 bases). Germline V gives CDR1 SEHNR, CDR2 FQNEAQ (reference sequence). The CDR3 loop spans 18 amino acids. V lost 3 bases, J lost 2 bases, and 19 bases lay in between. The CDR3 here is CASSLRGHLKTTNEKLFF. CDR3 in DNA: TGTGCCAGCAGCTTGCGGGGACACTTAAAGACCACTAATGAAAAACTGTTTTTT. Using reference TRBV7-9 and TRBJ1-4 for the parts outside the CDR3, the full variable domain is DTGVSQNPRHKITKRGQNVTFRCDPISEHNRLYWYRQTLGQGPEFLTYFQNEAQLEKSRLLSDRFSAERPKGSFSTLEIQRTEQGDSAMYLCASSLRGHLKTTNEKLFFGSGTQLSVL.

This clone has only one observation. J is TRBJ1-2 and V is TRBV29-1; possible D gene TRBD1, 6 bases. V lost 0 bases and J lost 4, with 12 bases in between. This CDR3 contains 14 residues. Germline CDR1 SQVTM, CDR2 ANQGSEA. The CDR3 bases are TGCAGCGTTGAAGATCAAGGACAGTTCTATGGCTACACCTTC. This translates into CSVEDQGQFYGYTF.

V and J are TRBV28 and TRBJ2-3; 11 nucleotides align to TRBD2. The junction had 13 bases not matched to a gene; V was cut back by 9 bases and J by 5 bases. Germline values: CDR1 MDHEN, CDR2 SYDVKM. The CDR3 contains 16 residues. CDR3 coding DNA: TGTGCCAGTGGACAGGGGCTAGCGGGAGGAGTAGATACGCAGTATTTT. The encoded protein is CASGQGLAGGVDTQYF.

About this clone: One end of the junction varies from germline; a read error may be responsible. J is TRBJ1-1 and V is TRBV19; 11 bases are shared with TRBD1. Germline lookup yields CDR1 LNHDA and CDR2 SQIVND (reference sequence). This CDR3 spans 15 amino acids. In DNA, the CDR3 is TGTACCAGTTTGAGGACAGGGGGCAGTAGGGCTGAAGCTTTCTTT. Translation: CTSLRTGGSRAEAFF.

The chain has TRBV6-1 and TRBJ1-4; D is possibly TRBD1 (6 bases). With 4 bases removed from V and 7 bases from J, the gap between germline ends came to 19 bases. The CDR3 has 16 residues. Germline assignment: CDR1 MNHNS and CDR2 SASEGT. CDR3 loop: CASSVPQGKKGEKLFF. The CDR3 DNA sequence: TGTGCCAGCAGTGTTCCCCAGGGGAAAAAGGGTGAAAAACTGTTTTTT.

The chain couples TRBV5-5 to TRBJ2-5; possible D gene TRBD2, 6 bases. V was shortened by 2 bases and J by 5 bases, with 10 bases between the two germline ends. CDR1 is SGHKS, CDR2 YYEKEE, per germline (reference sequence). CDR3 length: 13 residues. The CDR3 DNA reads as TGTGCCAGCAGCTTTAAAAGCGGGGAGACCCAGTACTTC. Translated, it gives CASSFKSGETQYF.

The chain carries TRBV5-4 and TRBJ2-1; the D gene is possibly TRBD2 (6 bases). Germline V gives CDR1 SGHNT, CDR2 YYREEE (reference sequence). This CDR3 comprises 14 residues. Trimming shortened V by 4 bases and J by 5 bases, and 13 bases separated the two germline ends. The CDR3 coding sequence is TGTGCCAGCAGCAATCGACTAGTGGACAATGAGCAGTTCTTC. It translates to CASSNRLVDNEQFF. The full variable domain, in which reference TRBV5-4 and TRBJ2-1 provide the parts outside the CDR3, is ETGVTQSPTHLIKTRGQQVTLRCSSQSGHNTVSWYQQALGQGPQFIFQYYREEENGRGNFPPRFSGLQFPNYSSELNVNALELDDSALYLCASSNRLVDNEQFFGPGTRLTVL.

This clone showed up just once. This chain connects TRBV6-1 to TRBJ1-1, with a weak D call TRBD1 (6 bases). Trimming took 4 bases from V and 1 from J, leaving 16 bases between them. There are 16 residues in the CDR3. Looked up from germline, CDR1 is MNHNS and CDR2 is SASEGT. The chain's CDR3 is CASSVTHQDRNTEAFF. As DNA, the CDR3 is TGTGCCAGCAGTGTCACTCACCAGGACAGGAACACTGAAGCTTTCTTT.

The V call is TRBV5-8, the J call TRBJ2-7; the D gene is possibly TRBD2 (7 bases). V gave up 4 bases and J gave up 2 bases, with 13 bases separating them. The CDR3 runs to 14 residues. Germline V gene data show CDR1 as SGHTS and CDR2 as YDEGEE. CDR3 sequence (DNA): TGTGCCAGCAGCCAGGAGGGGGGGGCCTACGAGCAGTACTTC. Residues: CASSQEGGAYEQYF.

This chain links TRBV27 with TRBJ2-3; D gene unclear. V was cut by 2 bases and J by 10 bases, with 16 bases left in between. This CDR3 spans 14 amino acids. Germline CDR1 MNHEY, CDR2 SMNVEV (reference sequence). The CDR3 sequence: CASSLGWVERPQYF. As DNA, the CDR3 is TGTGCCAGCAGTTTAGGGTGGGTAGAACGGCCGCAGTATTTT.

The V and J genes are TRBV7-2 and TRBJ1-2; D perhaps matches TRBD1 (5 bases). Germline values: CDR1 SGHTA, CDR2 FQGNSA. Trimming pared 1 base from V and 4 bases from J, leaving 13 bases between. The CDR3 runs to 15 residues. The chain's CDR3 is CASSLDPGPSYGYTF. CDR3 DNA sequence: TGTGCCAGCAGCTTAGACCCAGGGCCCTCCTATGGCTACACCTTC. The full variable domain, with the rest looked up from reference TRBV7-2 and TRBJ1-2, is GAGVSQSPSNKVTEKGKDVELRCDPISGHTALYWYRQSLGQGLEFLIYFQGNSAPDKSGLPSDRFSAERTGGSVSTLTIQRTQQEDSAVYLCASSLDPGPSYGYTFGSGTRLTVV.

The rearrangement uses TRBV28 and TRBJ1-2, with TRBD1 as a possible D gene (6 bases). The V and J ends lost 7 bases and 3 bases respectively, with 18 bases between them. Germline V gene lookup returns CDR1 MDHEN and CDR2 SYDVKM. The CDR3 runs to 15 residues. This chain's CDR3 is CASTAPGARYYGYTF. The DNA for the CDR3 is TGTGCCAGCACCGCCCCAGGGGCGCGGTACTATGGCTACACCTTC.

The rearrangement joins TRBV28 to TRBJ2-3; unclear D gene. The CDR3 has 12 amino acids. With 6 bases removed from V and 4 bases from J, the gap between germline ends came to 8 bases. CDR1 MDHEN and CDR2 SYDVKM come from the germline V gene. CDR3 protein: CASSRIADTQYF. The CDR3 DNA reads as TGTGCCAGCAGCCGGATTGCAGATACGCAGTATTTT.